This TCR beta chain originates from a study of T-cell memory formation after mild COVID-19. General study points: Pre-infection memory carried some responding clones, suggesting that cross-reactive memory joined. Mainly CM and EM harbored the contracting CD4+ clones; mainly EMRA harbored the CD8+ ones. What remained unconfirmed was the SARS-CoV-2 specificity of second-wave clones peaking on day 37.

This clonotype was seen a handful of times. No antigen is known for it. Germline CDR1 and CDR2: SGHAT and FQNNGV. The CDR3 spans 14 residues. V dropped 5 bases and J dropped 10; count of bases not matched to a gene: 9. 5'RACE primed from the constant segment yielded TCR alpha and TCR beta cDNA libraries bearing sample barcodes and UMIs. MiXCR was run by TCRdb on the 5' RACE reads, yielding one entry per CDR3 protein. The sample includes 250,000 to 300,000 distinct CDR3 sequences, under 20% of them seen just once. Sequencing was done on a sample of PBMCs or a T cell subset sorted from them (not recorded which). The rearrangement joins TRBV11-2 to TRBJ2-1, with 9 bases fitting TRBD2. The origin of this receptor is a man between 18 and 35 years old who had mild COVID-19 (a few samples of this study predate the infection). Cell type and time point are not known. The CDR3 here is CASSPRGLAEEQFF. The CDR3 region has the DNA TGTGCCAGCAGCCCGCGGGGACTAGCTGAAGAGCAGTTCTTC.